The 24 T cell receptor beta chains below all came from one sample that was sequenced in a study of molecular identifiers for immune sequencing clone quantification. TCRdb re-derived calls from the PCR reads in MiXCR, one entry per CDR3 protein. Among a few hundred thousand distinct CDR3 sequences listed, around 23% were seen once. The sequencing sample was made of naive CD8+ T cells from blood, with Jurkat cell RNA spiked in. Subset defined: FACS-sorted CD8+CD4-CCR7+CD45RA+ naive T cells. The receptors here all came from a human donor in good health. Some libraries in this study had Jurkat cell RNA spiked in.

V usage is TRBV5-5 and J usage is TRBJ2-3, with TRBD1 as a possible D gene (6 bases). Germline V gene sequence: CDR1 SGHKS, CDR2 YYEKEE (reference sequence). The CDR3 sequence is 16 residues long. V lost 3 bases, J lost 2 bases, and 16 bases lay in between. The CDR3 sequence is CASSYQGHPLTDTQYF. CDR3 nucleotides: TGTGCCAGCAGCTATCAGGGACACCCTCTCACAGATACGCAGTATTTT.

This clonotype has a count of ten or more. The rearrangement links TRBV12-3 or TRBV12-4 to TRBJ2-5; D remains ambiguous. V lost 1 base to trimming and J lost 5 bases, with 8 bases between them. This CDR3 contains 13 residues. The CDR3 here is CASSLVGLETQYF. The CDR3 nucleotides are TGTGCCAGCAGTTTAGTTGGGCTTGAGACCCAGTACTTC.

The CDR3, as DNA: TGTGCCAGCAGCCACTCTAGCGGGAGGACTGAAGATACGCAGTATTTT. Its translation: CASSHSSGRTEDTQYF. The V and J genes are TRBV3-1 and TRBJ2-3; TRBD2 aligns across 11 bases. There are 16 residues in the CDR3. Germline V gene data show CDR1 as LGHDT and CDR2 as YNNKEL (reference sequence). V shed 3 bases, J shed 5 bases, and the junction held 7 bases outside the gene matches.

This chain uses TRBV7-9 with TRBJ2-1; D call uncertain. The CDR3 has 13 amino acids. Germline V gene data show CDR1 as SEHNR and CDR2 as FQNEAQ (reference sequence). V gave up 5 bases and J gave up 7 bases, with 12 bases separating them. The CDR3: CASSKGAGNEQFF. CDR3 nucleotide sequence: TGTGCCAGCAGCAAAGGTGCCGGGAATGAGCAGTTCTTC.

A remark on this clonotype: A much larger clone sits a single nucleotide away, making a read error possible. V usage is TRBV5-4 and J usage is TRBJ1-1; the D gene is possibly TRBD1 (5 bases). This CDR3 has 11 amino acids. Germline lookup yields CDR1 SGHNT and CDR2 YYREEE (reference sequence). With 10 bases removed from V and 5 bases from J, the gap between germline ends came to 12 bases. CDR3 coding DNA: TGTGCCGGCATCCGGGGGACTGAAGCTTTCTTT. The encoded protein is CAGIRGTEAFF.

This clonotype was counted a few times. The rearrangement joins TRBV4-3 to TRBJ2-7, with 12 bases matching TRBD2. There are 15 residues in the CDR3. The germline V gene has CDR1 LGHNA and CDR2 YSLEER. V gave up 1 base and J gave up 5 bases; unmatched junction bases: 3. The CDR3 region has the DNA TGCGCCAGCAGCCAAGGGACTAGCGGGGTTGACGAGCAGTACTTC. This encodes CASSQGTSGVDEQYF.

The chain combines TRBV27 with TRBJ2-7, with 9 bases fitting TRBD1. This CDR3 is 15 amino acids long. CDR1 is MNHEY and CDR2 is SMNVEV in the germline V gene (reference sequence). The J segment lost 3 bases and the V segment lost 5 bases, leaving 8 bases of the junction unmatched. CDR3 in DNA: TGTGCCAGCAGTACCGACACAGGGGGCAGCTACGAGCAGTACTTC. This translates into CASSTDTGGSYEQYF.

Remarks on this clonotype: A read error may explain this, as a much larger clone is one base away. The V call is TRBV29-1, the J call TRBJ2-3, with D possibly matching TRBD1 (6 bases). Germline CDR1 SQVTM, CDR2 ANQGSEA. The CDR3 totals 14 residues. CDR3 loop: CSVPGGTFRDTQCF. The CDR3 DNA sequence: TGCAGCGTCCCCGGTGGGACATTCAGAGATACGCAGTGTTTT.

This clonotype was seen a few times. This chain connects TRBV6-1 to TRBJ1-5; D perhaps matches TRBD1 (6 bases). Germline CDR1 MNHNS, CDR2 SASEGT. The germline V and J ends were trimmed by 5 bases and 7 bases, with 9 bases remaining between them. The CDR3 has 12 residues. CDR3 nucleotides: TGTGCCAGCAGTCAGGGGTGGCAGCCCCAGCATTTT. It codes for CASSQGWQPQHF.

Only a few counts were recorded for this clonotype. The chain has TRBV9 and TRBJ1-1; D remains ambiguous. In germline, CDR1 is SGDLS, CDR2 YYNGEE. V gave up 4 bases and J gave up 3 bases, with 13 bases separating them. This CDR3 is built from 14 residues. CDR3 nucleotides: TGTGCCAGCAGCCTCCCCTCGGACCACACTGAAGCTTTCTTT. Amino acids: CASSLPSDHTEAFF. The whole variable domain, filled in from reference TRBV9 and TRBJ1-1, reads DSGVTQTPKHLITATGQRVTLRCSPRSGDLSVYWYQQSLDQGLQFLIQYYNGEERAKGNILERFSAQQFPDLHSELNLSSLELGDSALYFCASSLPSDHTEAFFGQGTRLTVV.

This clonotype was recorded a few times. V and J are TRBV27 and TRBJ1-3, with D maybe TRBD1 (6 bases). Germline CDR1 reads MNHEY; CDR2 reads SMNVEV (reference sequence). The CDR3 totals 15 residues. Between the trimmed V and J ends, which lost 3 bases and 4 bases, there was a span of 13 bases. CDR3 nucleotide sequence: TGTGCCAGCAGTTTGTCCGGGGGCGCGGGAAACACCATATATTTT. Translating it yields CASSLSGGAGNTIYF.

The chain employs TRBV4-1 and TRBJ1-1, with D hard to call. V was shortened by 1 base and J by 3 bases, with 9 bases between the two germline ends. This CDR3 comprises 14 residues. CDR1 and CDR2 from the germline V gene are MGHRA and YSYEKL. The CDR3 is CASSQGRADTEAFF. CDR3 sequence (DNA): TGCGCCAGCAGCCAAGGACGAGCGGACACTGAAGCTTTCTTT.

The J gene is TRBJ1-3, the V gene TRBV2, with D tentatively TRBD1 (5 bases). The germline CDR1 and CDR2 sequences are SNHLY and FYNNEI. The CDR3 extends over 18 amino acids. V shed 3 bases and J shed 0 bases, with 18 bases lying between them. In DNA form, the CDR3 reads TGTGCCAGCAGTGACCTCATCGCCAGGGCAAGCTCTGGAAACACCATATATTTT. Translation: CASSDLIARASSGNTIYF.

This clonotype turned up a few times. This CDR3 reads CASRGDSWGYEAFF. The CDR3 region has the DNA TGTGCCAGCAGGGGAGACAGTTGGGGATATGAAGCTTTCTTT. J is TRBJ1-1 and V is TRBV12-3 or TRBV12-4, with D possibly matching TRBD1 (5 bases). The CDR3 covers 14 residues. V lost 6 bases and J 7 bases, leaving 18 bases between the germline ends.

The table lists this clonotype with a few counts. This rearrangement joins TRBV6-6 to TRBJ2-1; no firm D call. This CDR3 has 13 residues. Trimming left V 8 bases short and J 4 bases short, with 12 bases between. Germline CDR1 is MNHNY and CDR2 is SVGAGI (reference sequence). The CDR3 sequence: CASVRTIYNEQFF. CDR3 DNA sequence: TGTGCCAGCGTCCGGACCATTTACAATGAGCAGTTCTTC.

V gene TRBV29-1 combines with J gene TRBJ2-7, with D possibly TRBD2 on 5 matching bases. Germline-derived CDR1 and CDR2 are SQVTM and ANQGSEA. The CDR3 runs to 14 residues. Trimming took 8 bases from V and 3 from J, leaving 20 bases between them. CDR3 sequence: CSPAAQRSRYEQYF. The CDR3 DNA follows: TGCAGCCCCGCGGCGCAGCGGTCCCGCTACGAGCAGTACTTC.

DNA of the CDR3: TGTGCCAGCAGCCACCGGGACAGGGGAGCCTACGAGCAGTACTTC. Its translation: CASSHRDRGAYEQYF. The genes are TRBV7-9 and TRBJ2-7, with 10 bases matching TRBD1. This CDR3 spans 15 amino acids. V trimming: 5 bases; J trimming: 2 bases; junction bases outside the gene matches: 6. CDR1 and CDR2 (germline): SEHNR, FQNEAQ (reference sequence).

For this clonotype: A much more abundant neighbour one base away suggests this may be a read error. The chain uses TRBV19 and TRBJ2-1, with D unclear. CDR1 and CDR2 (germline): LNHDA, SQIVND (reference sequence). The CDR3 is made up of 11 amino acids. V lost 1 base and J 9 bases, leaving 4 bases between the germline ends. The CDR3 sequence: CASSIGSEQFF. The DNA for the CDR3 is TGTGCCAGTAGTATAGGGAGTGAGCAGTTCTTC.

This clonotype was detected a few times. This CDR3 reads CASSIQGGNQPQHF. The CDR3 DNA reads as TGTGCCAGTAGTATCCAAGGGGGTAATCAGCCCCAGCATTTT. The chain has TRBV19 and TRBJ1-5; maybe TRBD1 (6 bases). The length of the CDR3 is 14 residues. Looked up from germline, CDR1 is LNHDA and CDR2 is SQIVND (reference sequence). Deletions cut 3 bases from V and 4 bases from J, with 10 bases between. Using reference TRBV19 and TRBJ1-5 for the parts outside the CDR3, the full variable domain is DGGITQSPKYLFRKEGQNVTLSCEQNLNHDAMYWYRQDPGQGLRLIYYSQIVNDFQKGDIAEGYSVSREKKESFPLTVTSAQKNPTAFYLCASSIQGGNQPQHFGDGTRLSIL.

In this sample, this clonotype turned up many times. The genes are TRBV30 and TRBJ2-5, with a possible D match to TRBD2 (7 bases). The V end lost 1 base, the J end lost 0 bases, and 12 bases lay between the germline ends. The CDR3 runs to 15 residues. Germline CDR1 GTSNPN, CDR2 SVGIG (reference sequence). CDR3 protein: CAWSGGGADQETQYF. DNA of the CDR3: TGTGCCTGGAGTGGAGGGGGGGCCGACCAAGAGACCCAGTACTTC. Using reference TRBV30 and TRBJ2-5 for the parts outside the CDR3, the full variable domain is SQTIHQWPATLVQPVGSPLSLECTVEGTSNPNLYWYRQAAGRGLQLLFYSVGIGQISSEVPQNLSASRPQDRQFILSSKKLLLSDSGFYLCAWSGGGADQETQYFGPGTRLLVL.

This clonotype came up many times. V is TRBV3-1 and J is TRBJ2-7; the D is unclear. In germline, CDR1 is LGHDT, CDR2 YNNKEL (reference sequence). The V end lost 4 bases, the J end lost 2 bases, and 9 bases lay between the germline ends. The CDR3 sequence is 13 residues long. The CDR3 spells CASSPPTTYEQYF. DNA for the CDR3: TGTGCCAGCAGCCCTCCAACGACCTACGAGCAGTACTTC.

This clonotype was seen a few times. The chain employs TRBV12-3 or TRBV12-4 and TRBJ2-2; a possible D gene is TRBD1 (5 bases). V was pared by 6 bases and J by 1 base, with 12 bases between. The CDR3 extends over 15 amino acids. This CDR3 reads CASSLQDRNTGELFF. CDR3 DNA sequence: TGTGCCAGCAGCCTCCAAGACAGGAACACCGGGGAGCTGTTTTTT.

This clonotype was picked up many times. The chain links TRBV6-2 or TRBV6-3 to TRBJ1-5; D unclear. The CDR3 contains 14 residues. With 2 bases removed from V and 4 bases from J, the gap between germline ends came to 9 bases. CDR1 and CDR2 (germline): MNHEY, SVGEGT. The CDR3 loop is CASSYDTDNQPQHF. CDR3 DNA: TGTGCCAGCAGTTACGATACAGATAATCAGCCCCAGCATTTT.

This clonotype was counted many times. The CDR3 DNA reads as TGTGCCAGCAGCTTAGTGGGGCAGGAGGACATTCAGTACTTC. Translating it yields CASSLVGQEDIQYF. The chain is built from TRBV7-9 and TRBJ2-4; D tentatively reads TRBD1 or TRBD2 (5 bases each). This CDR3 is 14 amino acids long. V gave up 1 base and J gave up 8 bases, with 12 bases separating them. Germline loops: CDR1 SEHNR, CDR2 FQNEAQ (reference sequence).